This TCR beta chain appears in the sequencing data of a study of blood T cell repertoires in COVID-19 (TCRdb year 2020). About the investigation overall: The collaborator samples originated in the United States, Italy and Spain and spanned the acute and convalescent phases of COVID-19. The prospective study material was composed of cDNA or gDNA derived from T cells, B-cell-depleted T cells, or PBMCs. Subjects who had been exposed to COVID-19, were actively infected with it, or had recovered from it provided the deeply sampled blood TCRbeta repertoires that made up the dataset. The repertoires were released in a freely available public database intended as a resource for research on the immune response to SARS-CoV-2. The samples were drawn from the first 160 participants of the ongoing ImmuneRACE study and from 1,254 subjects provided by 6 global collaborators. The sample metadata nearly always contained a de-identified subject ID, COVID-19 status, age in years and sex. Where available, HLA class I and class II types were obtained from metadata supplied by the sample provider rather than from assay-based typing.

This clone was seen once. No cognate antigen has been identified for it. Base qualities are missing; no much larger clone stands one base away. Whole blood was collected in K2EDTA tubes by collaborating institutions according to the institutions' own protocols. For TCRbeta analysis, collaborators shipped samples in one of three forms: frozen whole blood, isolated PBMCs, or DNA extracted from either of those sample types. TCRbeta CDR3 regions were amplified from genomic DNA by means of the immunoSEQ Assay, a bias-controlled multiplex PCR. Regarding the original processing steps: The number of nucleated cells in each sample was estimated by amplification of reference gene primers within the assay. To quantify the absolute abundance of each unique TCRbeta CDR3 rearrangement, sequence reads were collapsed and filtered. Productive Simpson clonality was computed per sample as the square root of Simpson's diversity index over productive rearrangements. TCRdb retrieved this table from immuneACCESS and kept in-frame rearrangements only. Not all clones are present; in checked studies, unresolved V genes account for under half, and no reason is known for the remainder. For V, J and clone size, that table is used; D and trimming come from the DNA. This sample is represented by about 150,000 clones; around 80% of them were singletons. Clones ranked in the top ten supply roughly 2.9% of the sample.

What the authors observed across the whole study: The quantity of clinical and demographic metadata differed by source and by participant and was supplied without curation.

The V and J ends are trimmed by 6 bases and 4 bases, leaving 18 bases between them. The germline V gene specifies MRHNA as CDR1 and SNTAGT as CDR2. The CDR3 covers 15 residues, taking in both the cysteine and the phenylalanine. Only the CDR3 portion is preserved as DNA: 45 bases, with reading frame beginning at the first base. The clonotype was recovered from a woman in her sixties with acute or convalescent COVID-19. Recombination linked TRBV6-4 to TRBJ1-1; TRBD1 is perhaps the D gene, given 6 matching bases. Material: peripheral blood. CDR3 protein: CASRGSAGEITEAFF. The nucleotide sequence reads as follows: TGTGCCAGCAGGGGATCGGCAGGGGAAATCACTGAAGCTTTCTTT.